This T cell receptor (beta chain) was recorded in a study of blood T cell repertoires in COVID-19. Study context: Italy, Spain and the United States were the sources of the convalescent and acute COVID-19 samples.

In the original analysis: Estimation of nucleated cell counts relied on the amplification of reference gene primers. Clones were read by immunoSEQ multiplex PCR, and TCRdb kept only the in-frame ones, dropping some. V and J calls and clone size are as listed in that table; D and trimming were resolved from the DNA. The sample consists of approximately 210,000 clones, around four fifths of them appearing once. This CDR3 is 15 amino acids long. The germline V gene has CDR1 SGHRS and CDR2 YFSETQ. V was cut by 4 bases and J by 1 base, with 11 bases left in between. The source material was PBMCs or T cells enriched from blood (not recorded which). This clonotype originated in a man aged 40-49 years who had recovered from COVID-19. V is TRBV5-1 and J is TRBJ1-4; the D is unclear. CDR3 region: CASSPGEGTNEKLFF. The CDR3 bases are TGCGCCAGCAGCCCCGGAGAGGGAACTAATGAAAAACTGTTTTTT.